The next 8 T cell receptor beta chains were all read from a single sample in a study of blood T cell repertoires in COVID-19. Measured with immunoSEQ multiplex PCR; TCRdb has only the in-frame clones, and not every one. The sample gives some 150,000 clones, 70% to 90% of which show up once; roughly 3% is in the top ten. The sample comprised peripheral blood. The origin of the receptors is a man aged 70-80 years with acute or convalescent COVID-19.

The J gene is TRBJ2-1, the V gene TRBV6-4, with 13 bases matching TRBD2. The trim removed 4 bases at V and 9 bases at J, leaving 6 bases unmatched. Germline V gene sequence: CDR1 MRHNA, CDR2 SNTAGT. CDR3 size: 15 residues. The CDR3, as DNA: TGTGCCAGCAGTGTACTAGCGGGAGGGTTCAGTGAGCAGTTCTTC. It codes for CASSVLAGGFSEQFF.

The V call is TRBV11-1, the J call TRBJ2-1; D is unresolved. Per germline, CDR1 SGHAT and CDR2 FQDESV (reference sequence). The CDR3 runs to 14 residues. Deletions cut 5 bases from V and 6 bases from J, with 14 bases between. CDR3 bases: TGTGCCAGCAGCGCTGCCGGGTCCCGCAATGAGCAGTTCTTC. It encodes CASSAAGSRNEQFF.

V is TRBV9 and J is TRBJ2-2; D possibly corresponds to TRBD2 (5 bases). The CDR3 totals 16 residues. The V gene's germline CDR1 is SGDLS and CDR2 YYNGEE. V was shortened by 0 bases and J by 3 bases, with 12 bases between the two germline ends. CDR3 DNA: TGTGCCAGCAGCGTAGATGGGGAGAGGGACACCGGGGAGCTGTTTTTT. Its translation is CASSVDGERDTGELFF.

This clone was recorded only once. CDR3 protein: CASSLLDSYNEQFF. The CDR3 DNA sequence: TGTGCCAGCAGCTTGTTAGACTCCTACAATGAGCAGTTCTTC. V and J are TRBV11-2 and TRBJ2-1; D is unclear. Per germline, CDR1 SGHAT and CDR2 FQNNGV. V lost 3 bases and J 0 bases, leaving 6 bases between the germline ends. The CDR3 has 14 amino acids.

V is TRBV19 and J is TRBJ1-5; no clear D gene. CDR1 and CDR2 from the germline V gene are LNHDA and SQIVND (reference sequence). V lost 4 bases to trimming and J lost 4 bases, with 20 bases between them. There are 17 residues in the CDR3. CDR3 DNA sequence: TGTGCCAGTAGTAGGGGAGGGCTCACATTTCGGAATCAGCCCCAGCATTTT. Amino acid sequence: CASSRGGLTFRNQPQHF.

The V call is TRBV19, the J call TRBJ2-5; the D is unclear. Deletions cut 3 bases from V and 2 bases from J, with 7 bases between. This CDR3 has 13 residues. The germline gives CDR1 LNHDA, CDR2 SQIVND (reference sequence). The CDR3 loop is CASSMGQQETQYF. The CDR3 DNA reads TGTGCCAGTAGTATGGGCCAGCAAGAGACCCAGTACTTC.

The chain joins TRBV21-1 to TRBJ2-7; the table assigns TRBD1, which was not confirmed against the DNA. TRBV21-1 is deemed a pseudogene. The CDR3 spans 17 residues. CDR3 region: CASSKSPQGTPYYEQYF. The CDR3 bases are TGTGCCAGCAGCAAATCCCCCCAGGGGACCCCCTACTACGAGCAGTACTTC.

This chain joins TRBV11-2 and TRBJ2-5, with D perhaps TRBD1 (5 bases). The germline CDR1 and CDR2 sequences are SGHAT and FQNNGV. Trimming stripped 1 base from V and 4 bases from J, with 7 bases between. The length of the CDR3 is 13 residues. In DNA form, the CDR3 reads TGTGCCAGCAGCTTAGGCAGGGCAGAGACCCAGTACTTC. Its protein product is CASSLGRAETQYF.